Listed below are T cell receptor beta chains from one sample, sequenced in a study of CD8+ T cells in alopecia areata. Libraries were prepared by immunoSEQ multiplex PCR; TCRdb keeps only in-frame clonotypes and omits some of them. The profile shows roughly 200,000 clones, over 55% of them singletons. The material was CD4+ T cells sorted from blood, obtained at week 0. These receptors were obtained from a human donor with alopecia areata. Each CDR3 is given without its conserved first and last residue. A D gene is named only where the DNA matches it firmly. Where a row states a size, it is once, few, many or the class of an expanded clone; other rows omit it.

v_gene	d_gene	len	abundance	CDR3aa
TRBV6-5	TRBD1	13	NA	ASSTTGSDYQPQH
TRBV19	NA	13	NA	ASTQDATSVQPQH
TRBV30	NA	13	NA	AWSAPGPRGGELF
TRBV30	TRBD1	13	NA	AWSLRVRGQTGYT
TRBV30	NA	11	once	AWRGQRNTEAF
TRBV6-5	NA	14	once	ASSYSIGFLNTEAF
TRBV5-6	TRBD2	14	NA	ASSRPSGGDSGELF
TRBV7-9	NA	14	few	ASSPTSPGGTDTQY
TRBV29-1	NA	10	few	SVGQNNQPQH
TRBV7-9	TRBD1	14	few	ASSLGQGPTPYEQY
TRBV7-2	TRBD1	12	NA	ASSLGTGYTEAF
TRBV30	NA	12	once	AWSGRFKVYEQY
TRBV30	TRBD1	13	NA	AWRDTGVSGNTIY
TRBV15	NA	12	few	ATRGQKNQETQY
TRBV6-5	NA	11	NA	ASFRNRQETQY
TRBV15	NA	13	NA	ATSRDSFGQNIQY